The 20 T cell receptor beta chains in this list originate from one sample, sequenced in a study of cytomegalovirus exposure and HLA in healthy donors. With 60 Vbeta and 13 Jbeta primers, the PCR was carried out. Some clones are missing from TCRdb's copy, which holds only in-frame ones; the method was immunoSEQ multiplex PCR. The sample lists 150,000 to 200,000 clones; about 77% were seen once. The sample was PBMCs. These receptor sequences come from a woman between 25 and 40 years old in good health and CMV-seropositive.

This clone was counted only a few times. This chain joins TRBV7-9 and TRBJ2-7; D is ambiguous. From germline, CDR1 is SEHNR and CDR2 FQNEAQ (reference sequence). Trimming left V 5 bases short and J 4 bases short, with 9 bases between. CDR3 length equals 12 residues. CDR3 coding DNA: TGTGCCAGCAGCACCAACTTGTACGAGCAGTACTTC. Translated, it gives CASSTNLYEQYF.

The chain has TRBV9 and TRBJ2-3; TRBD2 aligns across 8 bases. Germline values: CDR1 SGDLS, CDR2 YYNGEE. The CDR3 covers 17 residues. J was trimmed by 4 bases and V by 5 bases; bases with no gene match: 15. CDR3 in amino acids: CASSHPYSGEKADTQYF. As DNA, the CDR3 is TGTGCCAGCAGTCATCCTTATAGCGGGGAGAAAGCAGATACGCAGTATTTT.

The CDR3 reads CASTQSGTSDGYTF. In nucleotides, the CDR3 is TGTGCCAGCACCCAAAGTGGGACATCGGATGGCTACACCTTC. The chain links TRBV6-5 to TRBJ1-2; a possible D gene is TRBD1 (6 bases). Trimming removed 7 bases at V and 6 bases at J, with 18 bases between. This CDR3 is 14 amino acids long. The germline gives CDR1 MNHEY, CDR2 SVGAGI.

This clone was observed a few times. The CDR3 DNA reads as TGCGCCAGCAGTGAGGCCAAAAGCGGGTCACCCCTCCACTTT. Its protein product is CASSEAKSGSPLHF. This chain uses TRBV10-1 with TRBJ1-6; D is undetermined. V lost 2 bases, J lost 10 bases, and 12 bases lay in between. This CDR3 contains 14 residues. Germline V CDR1 and CDR2: WNHNN, SYGVQD (reference sequence).

This rearrangement joins TRBV10-1 to TRBJ1-5; D may be TRBD1 (6 bases). Trimming removed 2 bases at V and 1 base at J, with 12 bases between. CDR3 length: 16 residues. Germline V lookup: CDR1 WNHNN, CDR2 SYGVQD (reference sequence). The CDR3, as DNA: TGCGCCAGCAGTGAGAACAGACAGGAGAGCAATCAGCCCCAGCATTTT. Translating it yields CASSENRQESNQPQHF.

The V call is TRBV7-8, the J call TRBJ2-1; 11 bases are shared with TRBD2. CDR1 SGHVS and CDR2 FQNEAQ come from the germline V gene. The V segment lost 1 base and the J segment 0 bases; nucleotides outside the gene matches: 5. This CDR3 is built from 18 residues. The CDR3 sequence: CASSLGVSGGASYNEQFF. The CDR3 bases are TGTGCCAGCAGCTTAGGGGTTAGCGGGGGGGCCTCCTACAATGAGCAGTTCTTC.

The V and J genes are TRBV29-1 and TRBJ2-5, with 7 bases that match TRBD1. Germline trimming cut 8 bases from V and 2 bases from J; bases unmatched to any gene: 8. The CDR3 runs to 13 residues. Germline lookup yields CDR1 SQVTM and CDR2 ANQGSEA. The CDR3 DNA sequence: TGCAGCTCACGACAGGGACCACAAGAGACCCAGTACTTC. This translates into CSSRQGPQETQYF.

The rearrangement links TRBV19 to TRBJ1-1; 8 positions agree with TRBD1. The CDR3 runs 14 residues. Germline trimming cut 4 bases from V and 5 bases from J; bases unmatched to any gene: 6. Germline V CDR1 and CDR2: LNHDA, SQIVND (reference sequence). The CDR3 region has the DNA TGTGCCAGTAGTAGCCAGGGGGCGAGTACTGAAGCTTTCTTT. Residues: CASSSQGASTEAFF. The whole variable domain, filled in from reference TRBV19 and TRBJ1-1, reads DGGITQSPKYLFRKEGQNVTLSCEQNLNHDAMYWYRQDPGQGLRLIYYSQIVNDFQKGDIAEGYSVSREKKESFPLTVTSAQKNPTAFYLCASSSQGASTEAFFGQGTRLTVV.

The chain uses TRBV5-1 and TRBJ2-5; TRBD2 matches at 9 bases. The DNA end is more similar to TRBJ2-7, so the J call may be wrong. The CDR3 has 14 residues. Germline V CDR1 and CDR2: SGHRS, YFSETQ. CDR3 in DNA: TGCGCCAGCAGCCTAGGACTAGCGATCTACGAGCAGTACTTC. It specifies CASSLGLAIYEQYF.

The chain is built from TRBV15 and TRBJ2-7, with D possibly being TRBD1 (5 bases). This CDR3 has 14 residues. Trimming removed 1 base from V and 1 base from J, with 8 bases in between. Germline V lookup: CDR1 LNHNV, CDR2 YYDKDF (reference sequence). The CDR3 reads CATSRGQGSYEQYF. In DNA, the CDR3 is TGTGCCACCAGCAGAGGCCAGGGTTCCTACGAGCAGTACTTC.

The rearrangement links TRBV5-1 to TRBJ1-2, with 9 bases aligning to TRBD1. CDR3 length: 15 amino acids. Germline trimming cut 4 bases from V and 7 bases from J; bases unmatched to any gene: 11. Germline CDR1 SGHRS, CDR2 YFSETQ. Here the CDR3 reads CASSPGTGKVRGYTF. The CDR3, as DNA: TGCGCCAGCAGCCCCGGGACAGGGAAAGTGCGTGGCTACACCTTC.

The chain couples TRBV14 to TRBJ1-2; D call uncertain. CDR1 is SGHDN and CDR2 is FVKESK in the germline V gene. The CDR3 has 15 amino acids. Trimming removed 7 bases at V and 4 bases at J, with 19 bases between. The CDR3 bases are TGTGCCAGCACCCAGAAGCTGGGCCAGATCTATGGCTACACCTTC. Protein product: CASTQKLGQIYGYTF.

The chain employs TRBV10-3 and TRBJ1-5; TRBD1 aligns across 9 bases. Germline CDR1 ENHRY, CDR2 SYGVKD. J was trimmed by 5 bases and V by 11 bases; bases with no gene match: 4. This CDR3 is 12 amino acids long. CDR3 sequence (DNA): TGTGCCGGGGGACAGGGAGATCAGCCCCAGCATTTT. The encoded protein is CAGGQGDQPQHF.

DNA for the CDR3: TGTGCCACCCAGCGGGCCTACAATGAGCAGTTCTTC. It translates to CATQRAYNEQFF. The chain has TRBV6-5 and TRBJ2-1; a possible D gene is TRBD2 (6 bases). The V end lost 10 bases, the J end lost 2 bases, and 9 bases lay between the germline ends. Germline CDR1 is MNHEY and CDR2 is SVGAGI. The CDR3 runs 12 residues.

This clone showed up just once. The chain couples TRBV7-3 to TRBJ2-5; 12 nucleotides align to TRBD2. CDR1 SGHTA and CDR2 FQGTGA come from the germline V gene. The CDR3 runs 15 residues. J lost 5 bases, V lost 5 bases, and 6 bases had no gene match. CDR3 coding DNA: TGTGCCAGCAGCGGGCTAGCGGGGGGGCCGGAGACCCAGTACTTC. It yields the protein CASSGLAGGPETQYF.

CDR3 in amino acids: CASSPLQGDQPQHF. DNA for the CDR3: TGTGCCAGCTCACCCTTACAGGGTGATCAGCCCCAGCATTTT. The V call is TRBV18, the J call TRBJ1-5, with D maybe TRBD1 (6 bases). This CDR3 contains 14 residues. Trimming stripped 3 bases from V and 5 bases from J, with 11 bases between. The germline V gene has CDR1 KGHSH and CDR2 LQKENI. The complete variable domain, with remaining parts taken from reference TRBV18 and TRBJ1-5, reads NAGVMQNPRHLVRRRGQEARLRCSPMKGHSHVYWYRQLPEEGLKFMVYLQKENIIDESGMPKERFSAEFPKEGPSILRIQQVVRGDSAAYFCASSPLQGDQPQHFGDGTRLSIL.

Only one count was recorded for this clone. This chain uses TRBV9 with TRBJ2-7; a weak D match, TRBD1 (6 bases). With 4 bases removed from V and 7 bases from J, the gap between germline ends came to 24 bases. The germline V gene has CDR1 SGDLS and CDR2 YYNGEE. CDR3 length equals 16 residues. CDR3 coding DNA: TGTGCCAGCAGCCCGACGGACAGAGCCCTTTTCATGGAGCAGTACTTC. As protein: CASSPTDRALFMEQYF.

The chain has TRBV18 and TRBJ2-3; D remains ambiguous. V gave up 3 bases and J gave up 8 bases, with 6 bases separating them. Germline CDR1 reads KGHSH; CDR2 reads LQKENI. CDR3 length: 11 amino acids. DNA of the CDR3: TGTGCCAGCTCACCTTCCGGTACGCAGTATTTT. Its protein is CASSPSGTQYF.

The chain uses TRBV6-6 and TRBJ2-3; D might be TRBD2 (6 bases). The CDR3 extends over 15 amino acids. V dropped 2 bases and J dropped 5 bases, with 14 bases sitting between them. Germline V gene sequence: CDR1 MNHNY, CDR2 SVGAGI (reference sequence). CDR3 in DNA: TGTGCCAGCAGTTACGGGCGGGACGGGGGAGATACGCAGTATTTT. This gives the protein CASSYGRDGGDTQYF.

As to this clone: At one end the junction does not follow the germline gene, possibly because of a read error. J is TRBJ2-7 and V is TRBV7-7; TRBD1 aligns across 8 bases. The CDR3 spans 14 residues. Germline assignment: CDR1 SSHAT and CDR2 FNYEAQ (reference sequence). The CDR3 region has the DNA TGTGCTAGCAGCTTAGACAGGGGCCAGGACGAGCAGTACTTC. Translated, it gives CASSLDRGQDEQYF. The complete variable domain, with remaining parts taken from reference TRBV7-7 and TRBJ2-7, reads GAGVSQSPRYKVTKRGQDVTLRCDPISSHATLYWYQQALGQGPEFLTYFNYEAQPDKSGLPSDRFSAERPEGSISTLTIQRTEQRDSAMYRCASSLDRGQDEQYFGPGTRLTVT.